The rows below give T cell receptor beta chains drawn from one sample of a study of blood T cell repertoires in COVID-19. The repertoire was sequenced with immunoSEQ multiplex PCR; TCRdb's copy has only in-frame clones and lacks some. In the table there are a few hundred thousand clones, 80% to 90% of which are singletons. Material: peripheral blood. The receptors here all came from a man aged 18 to 29 with COVID-19, enrolled during active disease. The CDR3 runs from the conserved cysteine through the conserved F or W. D genes are given only for firm matches. Rows give clone size only sometimes, using once, few, many, or a class for an expanded clone.

v_gene	d_gene	abundance	j_gene	CDR3nt	CDR3aa
TRBV25-1	TRBD1	-	TRBJ2-2	TGTGCCAGCAGTTCACTACAGGGGGCTGACACCGGGGAGCTGTTTTTT	CASSSLQGADTGELFF
TRBV5-1	-	-	TRBJ1-1	TGCGCCAGCAGCTTGTCGGGACATGACGCTGAAGCTTTCTTT	CASSLSGHDAEAFF
TRBV3-1/TRBV3-2	-	-	TRBJ2-2	TGTGCCAGCAGCCAAGGACTCTCAGGGGAGCTGTTTTTT	CASSQGLSGELFF
TRBV12-3/TRBV12-4	TRBD1	-	TRBJ2-7	TGTGCCAGCAGTTACGGGACAGGGATGTACTTC	CASSYGTGMYF
TRBV24-1	-	-	TRBJ1-2	TGTGCCACCAGTGACCCATCGGGGGGCTACACCTTC	CATSDPSGGYTF
TRBV6-5	TRBD1	once	TRBJ2-5	TGTGCCAGCAGTTACTCAAGGACAGGTGGAGAGACCCAGTACTTC	CASSYSRTGGETQYF
TRBV6-6	TRBD1	few	TRBJ1-1	TGTGCCAGCAGTTACCCCAGGGGGCTCAACACTGAAGCTTTCTTT	CASSYPRGLNTEAFF
TRBV5-8	TRBD1	-	TRBJ1-5	TGTGCCAGCAGCCCGGGACAGGGTACCAATCAGCCCCAGCATTTT	CASSPGQGTNQPQHF
TRBV5-1	TRBD1	-	TRBJ1-2	TGCGCCAGCAGCTTCCCGGACAGGTTTGGTTCGGATAACTATGGCTACACCTTC	CASSFPDRFGSDNYGYTF
TRBV5-1	TRBD1	-	TRBJ1-3	TGCGCCAGCAGCTACAACCAGGGGGCTCCCCCCGGAAACACCATATATTTT	CASSYNQGAPPGNTIYF
TRBV6-5	TRBD1	-	TRBJ1-5	TGTGCCAGCAGAATCTACAGGGGTAGCAATCAGCCCCAGCATTTT	CASRIYRGSNQPQHF
TRBV7-2	TRBD1	-	TRBJ1-3	TGTGCCAGCAGCCTTGTTCTTCGACAGGGGAGAAACACCATATATTTT	CASSLVLRQGRNTIYF
TRBV6-1	-	-	TRBJ1-4	TGTGCCAGCAGTGAATGGAGGGGCAGTAATGAAAAACTGTTTTTT	CASSEWRGSNEKLFF
TRBV19	-	-	TRBJ2-1	TGTGCCAGTAGTATAGATTCTAGCTTGGATGAGCAGTTCTTC	CASSIDSSLDEQFF
TRBV7-9	-	-	TRBJ1-1	TGTGCCAGCAGCTATCACAGGGAGAACACTGAAGCTTTCTTT	CASSYHRENTEAFF
TRBV21-1	-	-	TRBJ1-4	TGTGCCAGCAGCCCGCGGACAGGGGGCTTCGAAAAACTGTTTTTT	CASSPRTGGFEKLFF
TRBV25-1	TRBD1	-	TRBJ2-2	TGTGCCAGCGGGACAGCCCTCACCGGGGAGCTGTTTTTT	CASGTALTGELFF
TRBV3-1/TRBV3-2	-	-	TRBJ1-2	TGTGCCAGCAGCCAATCGGGACAAGACTATGGCTACACCTTC	CASSQSGQDYGYTF
TRBV2	-	-	TRBJ1-4	TGTGCCTCCTGGGGGGGGACTAATGAAAAACTGTTTTTT	CASWGGTNEKLFF
TRBV14	-	-	TRBJ2-3	TGTGCCAGCAATCTTCTAGCAACAGATACGCAGTATTTT	CASNLLATDTQYF
TRBV7-9	-	-	TRBJ2-7	TGTGCCAGCAGCTCTAGGAGCTCCTACGAGCAGTACTTC	CASSSRSSYEQYF
TRBV12-3/TRBV12-4	TRBD1	-	TRBJ1-2	TGTGCCAGCAGTTTCCGGGACAGCAATGGCTACACCTTC	CASSFRDSNGYTF
TRBV3-1/TRBV3-2	-	-	TRBJ2-3	TGTGCCAGCAGCCAACCGAGCGGGTCGGGCACAGATACGCAGTATTTT	CASSQPSGSGTDTQYF
TRBV27	-	-	TRBJ2-7	TGTGCCAGCAGCCTAAAGACAGTAAGCTCCTACGAGCAGTACTTC	CASSLKTVSSYEQYF
TRBV7-9	-	few	TRBJ1-4	TGTGCCAGCAGCGACGTCGGGGAAAAACTGTTTTTT	CASSDVGEKLFF
TRBV6-5	-	once	TRBJ2-7	TGTGCCAGCAGTTCCTTCAAGGGGTACGAGCAGTACTTC	CASSSFKGYEQYF
TRBV7-3	-	-	TRBJ2-5	TGTGCCAGCAGCTTCGGAGCGCGGGAGACCCAGTACTTC	CASSFGARETQYF
TRBV2	TRBD1	-	TRBJ1-6	TGTGCCAGCAGTCGGGACAGAGATTCACCCCTCCACTTT	CASSRDRDSPLHF
TRBV5-5	-	-	TRBJ2-5	TGTGCCAGCAGCTTGTTCACCGGTCAAGAGACCCAGTACTTC	CASSLFTGQETQYF
TRBV24-1	-	-	TRBJ2-5	TGTGCCACCAGTTCACAGGGTGAAGAGACCCAGTACTTC	CATSSQGEETQYF
TRBV5-1	-	-	TRBJ2-7	TGCGCCAGCAGCGCAAGAGTAGAGGGCGAGCAGTACTTC	CASSARVEGEQYF
TRBV28	-	-	TRBJ1-1	TGTGCCAGCAGGCGCGACAGCAACACTGAAGCTTTCTTT	CASRRDSNTEAFF
TRBV10-1	-	-	TRBJ2-3	TGCGCCAGCAGTGAGTCGCTACTAGCAATAGATACGCAGTATTTT	CASSESLLAIDTQYF
TRBV7-2	TRBD2	few	TRBJ2-7	TGTGCCAGCAGCAACGTCGGGACTAGCGGCAACTACGAGCAGTACTTC	CASSNVGTSGNYEQYF
TRBV6-5	TRBD1	-	TRBJ1-4	TGTGCCAGCAGACGGCACAGGGGGCTCTATGAAAAACTGTTTTTT	CASRRHRGLYEKLFF
TRBV7-9	-	-	TRBJ2-5	TGTGCCAGCAGCTTAGCCAGGGAAGAGACCCAGTACTTC	CASSLAREETQYF
TRBV27	TRBD2	-	TRBJ2-1	TGTGCCAGCAGTTTAATAGCGGGAGGGTTCTACAATGAGCAGTTCTTC	CASSLIAGGFYNEQFF
TRBV29-1	-	-	TRBJ2-7	TGCAGCGCTCGGACAGCCTACGAGCAGTACTTC	CSARTAYEQYF
TRBV18	-	-	TRBJ2-7	TGTGCCAGCTCACCGACAGTTTCGGATGCTTACGAGCAGTACTTC	CASSPTVSDAYEQYF
TRBV11-2	TRBD2	-	TRBJ2-1	TGTGCCAGCACCCTACTAGCGGAAATCAGCAATGAGCAGTTCTTC	CASTLLAEISNEQFF
TRBV5-6	-	once	TRBJ1-2	TGTGCCAGCAGCGGTATACAGGGTCCTTATGGCTACACCTTC	CASSGIQGPYGYTF
TRBV11-2	-	-	TRBJ2-7	TGTGCCAGCAGCCCTTACAGAGGAGGCTACGAGCAGTACTTC	CASSPYRGGYEQYF
TRBV29-1	-	-	TRBJ2-7	TGCAGCGTTGTTATGGCCTCGCCCTACGAGCAGTACTTC	CSVVMASPYEQYF
TRBV18	-	-	TRBJ2-3	TGTGCCAGCTCACCGATGGCGGCCGATACGCAGTATTTT	CASSPMAADTQYF
TRBV5-4	TRBD1	-	TRBJ2-3	TGTGCCAGCAGCTTGGCCTGGGGTGAGGGGGCTAGCACAGATACGCAGTATTTT	CASSLAWGEGASTDTQYF
TRBV5-4	TRBD2	once	TRBJ2-7	TGTGCCAGCAGCTTTACTTCCGGGACTAGCGTGGGCTACGAGCAGTACTTC	CASSFTSGTSVGYEQYF
TRBV28	TRBD2	-	TRBJ2-7	TGTGCCAGTTTTTTCCGGGCTAGCGGGATATACGAGCAGTACTTC	CASFFRASGIYEQYF
TRBV7-9	-	-	TRBJ2-3	TGTGCCAGCAGCTTAGACCCAACTAGCCCAGATACGCAGTATTTT	CASSLDPTSPDTQYF
TRBV15	-	-	TRBJ1-4	TGTGCCACCAGCAGAGATCCCTTTGAAAAACTGTTTTTT	CATSRDPFEKLFF